The table lists the clone carrying this TCR beta chain with a few counts. Its matching antigen is unknown. The CDR3 runs 15 residues. The germline V gene has CDR1 SGDLS and CDR2 YYNGEE. Trimming took 2 bases from V and 3 from J; bases not matched to a gene: 7. This record comes from a study of CD8 T cells in ankylosing spondylitis. TCRdb processed the 5' RACE reads anew with MiXCR; each CDR3 protein has one entry. The sample has around 450,000 distinct CDR3 sequences, about 25% seen once. Notes on the study in general: What seemed typical of ankylosing spondylitis blood was a TCR beta motif built from about eight highly homologous variants.

The receptor was derived from a male donor with ankylosing spondylitis. The chain carries TRBV9 and TRBJ1-2; TRBD1 agrees at 7 bases. Sequenced: blood, either unsorted or a sorted T cell fraction (not recorded which). CDR3 loop: CASSVRTGGYYGYTF. Here the CDR3 DNA reads TGTGCCAGCAGCGTCCGGACAGGAGGCTACTATGGCTACACCTTC.